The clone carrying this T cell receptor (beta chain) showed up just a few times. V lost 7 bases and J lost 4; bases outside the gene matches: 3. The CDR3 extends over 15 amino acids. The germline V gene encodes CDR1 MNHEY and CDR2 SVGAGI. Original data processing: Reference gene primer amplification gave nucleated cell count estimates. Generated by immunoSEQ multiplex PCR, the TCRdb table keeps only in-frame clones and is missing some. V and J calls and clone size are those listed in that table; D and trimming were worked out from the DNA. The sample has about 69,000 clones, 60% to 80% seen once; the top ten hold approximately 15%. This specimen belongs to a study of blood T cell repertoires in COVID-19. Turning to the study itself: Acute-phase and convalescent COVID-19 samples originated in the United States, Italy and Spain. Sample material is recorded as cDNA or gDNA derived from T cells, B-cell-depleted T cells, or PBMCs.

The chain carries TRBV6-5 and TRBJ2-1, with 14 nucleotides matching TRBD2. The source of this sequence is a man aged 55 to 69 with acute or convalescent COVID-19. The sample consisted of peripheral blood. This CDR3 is CASTGTSGGYNEQFF. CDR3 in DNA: TGTGCCAGCACTGGGACTAGCGGGGGTTACAATGAGCAGTTCTTC.